These T cell receptor beta chains were read from a single sample in a study of metastatic and nonmetastatic thyroid tumors. Through MiXCR, TCRdb re-clonotyped the PCR reads. In the table there are 39,000 or so clones, approximately 51% of which are singletons. Specimen: tumor tissue. Receptors originate from a male donor with papillary thyroid cancer or a benign thyroid nodule (not recorded which). Some clones in this sample may be carry-over from other donors' samples. CDR3s include the opening cysteine and the closing phenylalanine or tryptophan. D genes are given only for firm matches. Clone size appears in some rows only: once, few, many, or a class for an expanded clone.

.,TRBJ2-2,.,TRBV4-2,TGTGCCAGCAGCCATTGGATTAGCGGACCGAACACCGGGGAGCTGTTTTTT,CASSHWISGPNTGELFF
.,TRBJ1-2,TRBD1,TRBV7-2,TGTGCCAGCAGCTCGGGCGGGACAGGGAACTATGGCTACACCTTC,CASSSGGTGNYGYTF
once,TRBJ2-7,TRBD2,TRBV20-1,TGCAGTACTGGAGGGCGGGAGATCTACGAGCAGTACTTC,CSTGGREIYEQYF
.,TRBJ1-5,.,TRBV19,TGTGCCAGTAGTATGTGGGACGATCAGCCCCAGCATTTT,CASSMWDDQPQHF
.,TRBJ2-7,TRBD2,TRBV7-3,TGTGCCAGCAGCCCTAGCGGGGGTCCATACGAGCAGTACTTC,CASSPSGGPYEQYF
few,TRBJ1-2,.,TRBV28,TGTGCCAGCAGTTTACGGGGCTATGGCTACACCTTC,CASSLRGYGYTF
few,TRBJ1-4,TRBD1,TRBV6-1,TGTGCCAGCAGTCCACGGACAGGCCGGGAAAAACTGTTTTTT,CASSPRTGREKLFF
few,TRBJ2-2,TRBD1,TRBV20-1,TGCAGTGCTCGCGGACAGGCTACTAACACCGGGGAGCTGTTTTTT,CSARGQATNTGELFF
few,TRBJ1-1,.,TRBV6-2/TRBV6-3,TGTGCCAGCATGGAGGGGTCGGACACTGAAGCTTTCTTT,CASMEGSDTEAFF
.,TRBJ2-7,.,TRBV27,TGTGCCAGCAGTCCCAGGGGAGGGCCCTCTGGTGAGCAGTACTTC,CASSPRGGPSGEQYF
.,TRBJ2-7,TRBD1,TRBV28,TGTGCCAGGAGACAGGGGGTCTACGAGCAGTACTTC,CARRQGVYEQYF
.,TRBJ1-4,.,TRBV5-1,TGCGCCAGCAGCTTGCGGGGGGGAGATGAAAAACTGTTTTTT,CASSLRGGDEKLFF
.,TRBJ2-6,.,TRBV11-1,TGTGCCAGCAGCTTAGCGGTCCAGGGTGGGCTCTCTGGGGCCAACGTCCTGACTTTC,CASSLAVQGGLSGANVLTF
.,TRBJ2-7,.,TRBV24-1,TGTGCCACCAGTCGAGGGGGAAGCTACGAGCAGTACTTC,CATSRGGSYEQYF
few,TRBJ2-1,TRBD1,TRBV6-1,TGTGCCAGCAGTCCTGGGACAGGGGTCAATGAGCAGTTCTTC,CASSPGTGVNEQFF
.,TRBJ1-1,.,TRBV30,TGTGCCTGTCTTTTCGGACAGACGAACACTGAAGCTTTCTTT,CACLFGQTNTEAFF
.,TRBJ2-3,TRBD2,TRBV9,TGTGCCAGCAGCGTAGGCCCAGCGGGGGGCACAGATACGCAGTATTTT,CASSVGPAGGTDTQYF
once,TRBJ1-1,TRBD1,TRBV20-1,TGCAGTGCTAGAGGACAGGGGGACACTGAAGCTTTCTTT,CSARGQGDTEAFF
few,TRBJ2-1,.,TRBV20-1,TGCAGTGCTACTGGACCTAGTGGAATGCGGCAGTTCTTC,CSATGPSGMRQFF
few,TRBJ1-2,TRBD1,TRBV6-2/TRBV6-3,TGTGCCAGCAGTTCCGGACAGGGGGCGGGTGGCTACACCTTC,CASSSGQGAGGYTF
.,TRBJ1-5,.,TRBV10-1,TGCGCCAGCAATTTTAAGAGATCGCAGCCCCAGCATTTT,CASNFKRSQPQHF
few,TRBJ1-5,.,TRBV20-1,TGCAGTGCTAGAGTCGGAGCAGGTAATCAGCCCCAGCATTTT,CSARVGAGNQPQHF
few,TRBJ2-2,.,TRBV4-2,TGTGCCAGCAGCCAGCCCACCGGGGAGCTGTTTTTT,CASSQPTGELFF
once,TRBJ2-7,.,TRBV4-1,TGCGCCAGCAGCCAAGAGAGGGGGAAATCCTACGAGCAGTACTTC,CASSQERGKSYEQYF
.,TRBJ2-1,.,TRBV4-2,TGTGCCAGCAGCCAAGATTTGACTGCCCCCAGAGAAGGTGAGCAGTTCTTC,CASSQDLTAPREGEQFF
once,TRBJ1-2,.,TRBV7-9,TGTGCCAGCAGCCCCAGTGGAGGGGTCTATGGCTACACCTTC,CASSPSGGVYGYTF
.,TRBJ2-7,TRBD2,TRBV3-1,TGTGCCAGCAGTAAAGCGGGATCGGTATACGAGCAGTACTTC,CASSKAGSVYEQYF
few,TRBJ2-7,.,TRBV10-1,TGCGCCAGCAGTGTCCCCAGGGGTTCCTCCTACGAGCAGTACTTC,CASSVPRGSSYEQYF
few,TRBJ2-1,TRBD2,TRBV24-1,TGTGCCACCAGTGATACTGAGACTAGCGGGTTAAATGAGCAGTTCTTC,CATSDTETSGLNEQFF
few,TRBJ2-1,.,TRBV19,TGTGCCAGTATTCGGCCGGATTCCAATGAGCAGTTCTTC,CASIRPDSNEQFF
.,TRBJ1-6,.,TRBV28,TGTGCCAGCAAACAACACAGCTCCTATAATTCACCCCTCCACTTT,CASKQHSSYNSPLHF
.,TRBJ2-7,TRBD1,TRBV5-1,TGCGCCAGCAGAGACAGGGGGGAATACGAGCAGTACTTC,CASRDRGEYEQYF
.,TRBJ2-1,TRBD2,TRBV20-1,TGCAGTGCTAGCTCCGGGACTAGCGCCTACAATGAGCAGTTCTTC,CSASSGTSAYNEQFF
.,TRBJ1-5,.,TRBV7-6,TGTGCCAGCAGCTTAGCCGGCCCCAATCAGCCCCAGCATTTT,CASSLAGPNQPQHF
.,TRBJ2-3,.,TRBV5-1,TGCGCCAGCAGCTTGAGGGGGTCGGCCAGCAGCACAGATACGCAGTATTTT,CASSLRGSASSTDTQYF
few,TRBJ2-3,.,TRBV11-2,TGTGCCAGCAGCTTTATCCAGCGCTCGGATACGCAGTATTTT,CASSFIQRSDTQYF
few,TRBJ2-7,.,TRBV6-1,TGTGCCAGCAGTGACCCCCCCGGGTTGGGTTACGAGCAGTACTTC,CASSDPPGLGYEQYF
.,TRBJ2-1,.,TRBV6-1,TGTGCCAGCCTCAGCCCAGGAAAACGCAATCCCCCTGAGCAGTTCTTC,CASLSPGKRNPPEQFF
.,TRBJ2-7,.,TRBV10-2,TGCGCCAGCAGCGCGACTCCCTACGAGCAGTACTTC,CASSATPYEQYF
.,TRBJ2-5,.,TRBV20-1,TGCAGTGCTAGAGTTGGTAGACAAGAGACCCAGTACTTC,CSARVGRQETQYF
.,TRBJ1-3,.,TRBV4-1,TGCGCCAGCAGCCAGACCAGGGGAAACACCATATATTTT,CASSQTRGNTIYF
.,TRBJ2-7,TRBD1,TRBV27,TGTGCCAGCCCCCGGGACAGCCTGTACGAGCAGTACTTC,CASPRDSLYEQYF